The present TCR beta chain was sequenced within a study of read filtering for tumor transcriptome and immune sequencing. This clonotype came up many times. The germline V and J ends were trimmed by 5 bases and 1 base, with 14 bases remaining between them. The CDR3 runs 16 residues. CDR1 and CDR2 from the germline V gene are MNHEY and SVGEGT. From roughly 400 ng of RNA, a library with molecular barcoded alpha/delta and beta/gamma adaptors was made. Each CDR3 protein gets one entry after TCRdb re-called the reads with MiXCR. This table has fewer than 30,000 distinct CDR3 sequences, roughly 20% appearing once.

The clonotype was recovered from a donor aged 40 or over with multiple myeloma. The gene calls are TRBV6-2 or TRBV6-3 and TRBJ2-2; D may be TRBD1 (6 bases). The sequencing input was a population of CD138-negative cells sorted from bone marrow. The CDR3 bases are TGTGCCAGCAGTCAGGTTCTGGGACAGAACACCGGGGAGCTGTTTTTT. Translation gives CASSQVLGQNTGELFF.